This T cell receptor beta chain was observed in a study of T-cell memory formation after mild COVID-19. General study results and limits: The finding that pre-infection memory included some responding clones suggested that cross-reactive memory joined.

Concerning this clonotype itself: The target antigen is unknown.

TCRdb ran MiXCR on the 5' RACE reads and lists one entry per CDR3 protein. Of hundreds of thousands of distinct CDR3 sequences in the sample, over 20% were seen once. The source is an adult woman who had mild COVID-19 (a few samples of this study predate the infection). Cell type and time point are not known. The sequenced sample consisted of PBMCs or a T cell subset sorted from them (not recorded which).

Here the CDR3 reads CASRGTGIGYTF. The CDR3 coding sequence is TGTGCCAGCAGAGGGACAGGGATTGGCTACACCTTC. The chain links TRBV12-3 or TRBV12-4 to TRBJ1-2; 9 bases map to TRBD1. The ends lost 6 bases at V and 7 bases at J; junction bases unmatched: 3. The CDR3 loop spans 12 amino acids.